The 32 T cell receptor beta chains below all came from one sample that was sequenced in a study of control samples from healthy donors and cancer patients. The method was immunoSEQ multiplex PCR; TCRdb's version includes in-frame clones alone and lacks a portion of them. Counted here are fewer than 95,000 clones, around four fifths occurring once; the ten biggest clones make up around 20%. The sample was blood. The receptors come from a man aged 30 to 45 in good health.

This clone was seen a handful of times. The chain joins TRBV4-1 to TRBJ1-3, with no clear D. V shed 5 bases and J shed 2 bases, with 7 bases lying between them. CDR1 is MGHRA and CDR2 is YSYEKL in the germline V gene. CDR3 length equals 13 residues. As DNA, the CDR3 is TGCGCCAGCAGCTTTGGGGCTGGAAACACCATATATTTT. Its translation: CASSFGAGNTIYF.

This clone was recorded a few times. This sequence joins TRBV9 and TRBJ2-3; D remains unclear. Germline lookup yields CDR1 SGDLS and CDR2 YYNGEE. V was shortened by 0 bases and J by 0 bases, with 5 bases between the two germline ends. This CDR3 comprises 14 residues. CDR3 amino acids: CASSVGISTDTQYF. CDR3 coding DNA: TGTGCCAGCAGCGTAGGCATTAGCACAGATACGCAGTATTTT.

CDR3 sequence reads: CASRAIGGTEAFF. CDR3 DNA sequence: TGTGCCAGCAGGGCTATCGGAGGAACTGAAGCTTTCTTT. The chain carries TRBV7-8 and TRBJ1-1, with D unresolved. The V end was cut by 6 bases, the J end by 5 bases, with 13 bases between. The germline CDR1 and CDR2 sequences are SGHVS and FQNEAQ. CDR3 length: 13 residues.

This rearrangement joins TRBV27 to TRBJ1-1, with D possibly matching TRBD1 (6 bases). Germline lookup yields CDR1 MNHEY and CDR2 SMNVEV (reference sequence). The V end was cut by 5 bases, the J end by 8 bases, with 15 bases between. The CDR3 runs to 13 residues. This CDR3 is CASSKHRVSEAFF. The CDR3 DNA sequence: TGTGCCAGCAGTAAACACAGGGTATCCGAAGCTTTCTTT.

V usage is TRBV7-3 and J usage is TRBJ2-1, with 11 bases lining up with TRBD2. Losses at the gene ends were 1 base for V and 8 bases for J; bases not matched to a gene: 10. Germline assignment: CDR1 SGHTA and CDR2 FQGTGA. The CDR3 covers 17 residues. The DNA of the CDR3 is TGTGCCAGCAGCTTAATGGGACTAGCGGCCGCTTTGGATGAGCAGTTCTTC. Its protein product is CASSLMGLAAALDEQFF.

This clone came up once. This sequence joins TRBV28 and TRBJ1-1; no reliable D call. Between the trimmed V and J ends, which lost 4 bases and 9 bases, there was a span of 9 bases. The CDR3 is 11 residues long. Germline V gene data show CDR1 as MDHEN and CDR2 as SYDVKM. Here the CDR3 reads CASSSLRKAFF. DNA for the CDR3: TGTGCCAGCAGTTCCCTGAGGAAAGCTTTCTTT.

V usage is TRBV6-1 and J usage is TRBJ1-1; 10 bases map to TRBD1. This CDR3 is 15 amino acids long. After removal of 2 bases from V and 3 bases from J, the junction contained 3 bases not matched to a gene. Per germline, CDR1 MNHNS and CDR2 SASEGT. CDR3 nucleotides: TGTGCCAGCAGTGAACTCGGACAGGGGGACACTGAAGCTTTCTTT. Protein: CASSELGQGDTEAFF.

The J gene is TRBJ1-5, the V gene TRBV15, with 7 bases aligning to TRBD1. The V gene's germline CDR1 is LNHNV and CDR2 YYDKDF (reference sequence). V lost 1 base to trimming and J lost 7 bases; unmatched junction nucleotides: 10. The CDR3 sequence is 16 residues long. CDR3 residues: CATSRGEGARGQPQHF. The CDR3 bases are TGTGCCACCAGCAGAGGGGAGGGGGCGAGGGGACAGCCCCAGCATTTT. The full variable domain, its missing parts supplied by reference TRBV15 and TRBJ1-5, is DAMVIQNPRYQVTQFGKPVTLSCSQTLNHNVMYWYQQKSSQAPKLLFHYYDKDFNNEADTPDNFQSRRPNTSFCFLDIRSPGLGDTAMYLCATSRGEGARGQPQHFGDGTRLSIL.

The rearrangement links TRBV5-1 to TRBJ2-7; D is possibly TRBD2 (5 bases). The CDR3 is made up of 13 amino acids. Deletions cut 0 bases from V and 6 bases from J, with 10 bases between. Germline CDR1 is SGHRS and CDR2 is YFSETQ. The CDR3 coding sequence is TGCGCCAGCAGCTTGGGGGATGGGAGCGAGCAGTACTTC. It encodes CASSLGDGSEQYF.

The CDR3 is CSASEGSNYGYTF. As DNA, the CDR3 is TGCAGTGCTAGTGAGGGATCTAACTATGGCTACACCTTC. The chain carries TRBV20-1 and TRBJ1-2; D unresolved. The CDR3 extends over 13 amino acids. CDR1 and CDR2 (germline): DFQATT, SNEGSKA (reference sequence). V lost 3 bases and J lost 0, with 8 bases in between.

This chain uses TRBV7-3 with TRBJ1-1; D is unresolved. Trimming pared 5 bases from V and 5 bases from J, leaving 12 bases between. The CDR3 has 13 residues. Per the germline V gene, CDR1 is SGHTA and CDR2 is FQGTGA. Written as DNA, the CDR3 is TGTGCCAGCAGCCCCAACCTGGGGACTGAAGCTTTCTTT. It specifies CASSPNLGTEAFF.

This clone was recorded once. This chain uses TRBV30 with TRBJ2-2; TRBD1 matches at 7 bases. This CDR3 spans 13 amino acids. Germline CDR1 GTSNPN, CDR2 SVGIG (reference sequence). Losses at the gene ends were 4 bases for V and 6 bases for J; bases not matched to a gene: 5. The DNA for the CDR3 is TGTGCCTGGACCCTGACAGGGCCCGGGGAGCTGTTTTTT. It encodes CAWTLTGPGELFF.

The J gene is TRBJ2-7, the V gene TRBV6-2 or TRBV6-3; TRBD1 or TRBD2 may be the D gene (5 bases each). The germline CDR1 and CDR2 sequences are MNHEY and SVGEGT. The V gene lost 6 bases and the J gene lost 8 bases, with 20 bases spanning the gap. The CDR3 contains 14 residues. As DNA, the CDR3 is TGTGCCAGCAGCTCCTGGGGGAAGGTTGAGCAGCAGTACTTC. Its protein product is CASSSWGKVEQQYF.

V usage is TRBV7-9 and J usage is TRBJ1-1; TRBD1 aligns across 8 bases. This CDR3 has 15 residues. Germline V gene lookup returns CDR1 SEHNR and CDR2 FQNEAQ (reference sequence). V lost 1 base, J lost 4 bases, and 5 bases stayed unmatched. Written as DNA, the CDR3 is TGTGCCAGCAGCTTAGAGGGGACAGGCGCCACTGAAGCTTTCTTT. Amino acid sequence: CASSLEGTGATEAFF.

The chain has TRBV7-3 and TRBJ2-5; 12 bases map to TRBD2. This CDR3 has 16 residues. Germline CDR1 SGHTA, CDR2 FQGTGA. Losses at the gene ends were 6 bases for V and 0 bases for J; bases not matched to a gene: 5. The CDR3, as DNA: TGTGCCAGCAGTCGTGGACTAGCGGGGTACCAAGAGACCCAGTACTTC. The encoded protein is CASSRGLAGYQETQYF.

The chain combines TRBV6-5 with TRBJ1-2; a weak D match, TRBD1 (6 bases). Germline V gene lookup returns CDR1 MNHEY and CDR2 SVGAGI. The CDR3 has 14 residues. V was shortened by 5 bases and J by 4 bases, with 14 bases between the two germline ends. This CDR3 is CASSQSAGAYGYTF. In DNA form, the CDR3 reads TGTGCCAGCAGTCAAAGCGCAGGGGCCTATGGCTACACCTTC.

This clone was observed once. This rearrangement joins TRBV2 to TRBJ1-3; unclear D gene. Germline CDR1 reads SNHLY; CDR2 reads FYNNEI. CDR3 size: 14 residues. V was pared by 6 bases and J by 4 bases, with 13 bases between. The CDR3 DNA follows: TGTGCCAGCAGGACTGGAAGACTCGGAAACACCATATATTTT. Amino acids: CASRTGRLGNTIYF.

The V and J genes are TRBV27 and TRBJ1-1; D may be TRBD1 (6 bases). From germline, CDR1 is MNHEY and CDR2 SMNVEV (reference sequence). With 2 bases removed from V and 1 base from J, the gap between germline ends came to 11 bases. The CDR3 is 15 residues long. In DNA, the CDR3 is TGTGCCAGCAGTTTACGACAGGCCACGAACACTGAAGCTTTCTTT. It yields the protein CASSLRQATNTEAFF.

The gene calls are TRBV5-1 and TRBJ1-3; D perhaps matches TRBD1 (6 bases). The CDR3 extends over 15 amino acids. CDR1 SGHRS and CDR2 YFSETQ come from the germline V gene. V was cut by 9 bases and J by 3 bases, with 19 bases left in between. The chain's CDR3 is CATGVGGLGGNTIYF. The CDR3 nucleotides read TGCGCCACCGGGGTGGGGGGGCTTGGTGGAAACACCATATATTTT.

The chain couples TRBV11-1 to TRBJ2-5, with 8 bases matching TRBD1. V lost 1 base, J lost 3 bases, and 4 bases stayed unmatched. Germline V lookup: CDR1 SGHAT, CDR2 FQDESV (reference sequence). This CDR3 spans 15 amino acids. The CDR3 sequence is CASSLDGTGEETQYF. CDR3 DNA sequence: TGTGCCAGCAGCTTAGATGGGACAGGAGAAGAGACCCAGTACTTC. The full variable domain, in which reference TRBV11-1 and TRBJ2-5 provide the parts outside the CDR3, is EAEVAQSPRYKITEKSQAVAFWCDPISGHATLYWYRQILGQGPELLVQFQDESVVDDSQLPKDRFSAERLKGVDSTLKIQPAELGDSAMYLCASSLDGTGEETQYFGPGTRLLVL.

A word on this clone: Compared with germline, one end of the junction differs, possibly owing to a read error. This specimen includes other DNA sequences encoding the same CDR3. The CDR3 coding sequence is TGCGCCAGCTCACCACCCGGGACAGGGTTGATCCACGAGCAGTACTTC. This encodes CASSPPGTGLIHEQYF. The chain couples TRBV18 to TRBJ2-7, with TRBD1 matching over 9 bases. CDR1 and CDR2 (germline): KGHSH, LQKENI. The CDR3 is 16 amino acids.

V is TRBV18 and J is TRBJ1-1; D perhaps matches TRBD1 (5 bases). The germline V gene encodes CDR1 KGHSH and CDR2 LQKENI. V lost 4 bases and J lost 1, with 7 bases in between. The CDR3 totals 13 residues. CDR3 residues: CASSRQGNTEAFF. CDR3 sequence (DNA): TGTGCCAGCTCACGGCAGGGGAACACTGAAGCTTTCTTT.

DNA of the CDR3: TGTGCCAGCAGTTACTCGGGGGTGTCCGGCGGTGGCTACACCTTC. Its protein product is CASSYSGVSGGGYTF. This rearrangement joins TRBV6-2 or TRBV6-3 to TRBJ1-2; D is possibly TRBD1 (5 bases). V dropped 0 bases and J dropped 7 bases, with 15 bases sitting between them. Germline CDR1 MNHEY, CDR2 SVGEGT. The CDR3 is 15 residues long.

The chain links TRBV2 to TRBJ1-1, with a possible D match to TRBD1 (6 bases). The CDR3 spans 17 residues. Per germline, CDR1 SNHLY and CDR2 FYNNEI. V was cut by 10 bases and J by 0 bases, with 24 bases left in between. CDR3 sequence (DNA): TGTGCCACAAGGGGGATTCGAGGGTTGACCGTGAACACTGAAGCTTTCTTT. This encodes CATRGIRGLTVNTEAFF.

The rearrangement uses TRBV28 and TRBJ2-1; D might be TRBD1 or TRBD2, each matching 5 bases. The CDR3 is 15 residues long. Trimming took off 11 bases at V and 0 bases at J, with 17 bases between the two ends. Per the germline V gene, CDR1 is MDHEN and CDR2 is SYDVKM. The CDR3 loop reads CAGADWGSSYNEQFF. The CDR3, as DNA: TGTGCCGGCGCGGACTGGGGCAGCTCCTACAATGAGCAGTTCTTC.

CDR3 DNA: TGTGCCAGCCGTTGGGGACATAATTCACCCCTCCACTTT. It specifies CASRWGHNSPLHF. J is TRBJ1-6 and V is TRBV5-6; D might be TRBD1 (5 bases). Germline CDR1 is SGHDT and CDR2 is YYEEEE. The CDR3 covers 13 residues. V lost 7 bases and J 5 bases, leaving 10 bases between the germline ends.

The genes are TRBV30 and TRBJ1-4; no firm D call. Germline V lookup: CDR1 GTSNPN, CDR2 SVGIG (reference sequence). The CDR3 runs to 13 residues. V lost 7 bases, J lost 4 bases, and 13 bases lay in between. CDR3 bases: TGTGCCTACGGGATGCGGCTTAATGAAAAACTGTTTTTT. This translates into CAYGMRLNEKLFF.

This clone was detected only once. The J gene is TRBJ1-3, the V gene TRBV5-4; D gene ambiguous. Per the germline V gene, CDR1 is SGHNT and CDR2 is YYREEE (reference sequence). With 5 bases removed from V and 0 bases from J, the gap between germline ends came to 9 bases. This CDR3 spans 14 amino acids. CDR3 loop: CASSLGNSGNTIYF. DNA of the CDR3: TGTGCCAGCAGTTTAGGAAACTCTGGAAACACCATATATTTT.

A note on this clone: Additional DNA sequences in this sample encode the identical CDR3. The chain has TRBV7-2 and TRBJ2-2; no definite D call. V was cut by 1 base and J by 2 bases, with 5 bases left in between. This CDR3 contains 14 residues. Germline V gene lookup returns CDR1 SGHTA and CDR2 FQGNSA. This chain's CDR3 is CASSLGGNTGELFF. In DNA, the CDR3 is TGTGCCAGCAGCTTAGGCGGCAACACCGGGGAGCTGTTTTTT.

The rearrangement joins TRBV18 to TRBJ1-1; D gene uncertain. This CDR3 spans 15 amino acids. The V gene's germline CDR1 is KGHSH and CDR2 LQKENI. The ends were cut back, 0 bases at V and 0 bases at J, with 8 bases in the middle. Here the CDR3 reads CASSPPMGMNTEAFF. The CDR3 DNA reads TGTGCCAGCTCACCACCGATGGGGATGAACACTGAAGCTTTCTTT.

The rearrangement uses TRBV5-3 and TRBJ2-7, with 10 bases fitting TRBD2. TRBV5-3 is noted as an ORF with a role that remains uncertain. Unmatched junction bases numbered 10, after V lost 4 bases and J lost 0 bases. The CDR3 length is 17 residues. The CDR3 region is CARSVWGLAQHSYEQYF. The CDR3 nucleotides are TGTGCCAGAAGCGTTTGGGGACTAGCGCAACACTCCTACGAGCAGTACTTC.

The rearrangement uses TRBV19 and TRBJ2-3; 7 bases match TRBD1. The CDR3 consists of 14 residues. The V gene end was trimmed by 3 bases and the J gene end by 3 bases; junction bases not matched to a gene: 3. Per the germline V gene, CDR1 is LNHDA and CDR2 is SQIVND (reference sequence). The CDR3 spells CASSMGRGTDTQYF. In DNA form, the CDR3 reads TGTGCCAGTAGTATGGGCAGGGGGACAGATACGCAGTATTTT.